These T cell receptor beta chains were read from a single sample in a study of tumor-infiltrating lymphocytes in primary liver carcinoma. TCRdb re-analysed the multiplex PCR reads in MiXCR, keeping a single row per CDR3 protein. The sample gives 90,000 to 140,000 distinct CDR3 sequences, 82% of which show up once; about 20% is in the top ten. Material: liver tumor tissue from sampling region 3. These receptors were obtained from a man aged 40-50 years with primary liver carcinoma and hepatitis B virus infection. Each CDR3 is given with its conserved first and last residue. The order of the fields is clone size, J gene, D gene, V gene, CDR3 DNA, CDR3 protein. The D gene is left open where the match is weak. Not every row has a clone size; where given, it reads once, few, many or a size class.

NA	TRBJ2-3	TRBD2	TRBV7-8	TGTGCAAGCAGCTGGCGCGGGAGAGCTAACACAGATACGCAGTATTTT	CASSWRGRANTDTQYF
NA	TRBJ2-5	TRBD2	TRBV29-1	TGCAACGATATACTAGCGGGAGGAGTAGAGACCCAGTACTTC	CNDILAGGVETQYF
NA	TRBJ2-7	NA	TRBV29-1	TGCAACGCCATGACATCTGGGACAAGCACTCCCTACGAGCAGTACTTC	CNAMTSGTSTPYEQYF
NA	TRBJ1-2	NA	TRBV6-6	TGTGCCAGCAGCGAAGGTCTGGCCGGAGGAGGATATGGCTGCAGCTTC	CASSEGLAGGGYGCSF
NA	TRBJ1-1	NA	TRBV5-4	TGTGTCAGCAGCTCCCAGGGAGGTACTGAAGCTTTCTTT	CVSSSQGGTEAFF
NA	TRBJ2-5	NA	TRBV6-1	TGTGCCAGCAGAGTTCTGGGGACCAGCTCCCGAGAGACCCAGTACTTC	CASRVLGTSSRETQYF
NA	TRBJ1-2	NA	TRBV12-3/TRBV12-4	TGTGCCAGCAATTGTCGGGGCGTGGACTACGGCTACACCTTC	CASNCRGVDYGYTF
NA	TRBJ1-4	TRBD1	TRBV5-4	TGTGGCAGTAGCCCACGACCCGGGACAGGAACGTCTGGATTT	CGSSPRPGTGTSGF
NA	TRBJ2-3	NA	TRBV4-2	TGTGCCAGCAGCCAAGAGTCAGCCCCTTACACAGATACCCAGTATTTT	CASSQESAPYTDTQYF
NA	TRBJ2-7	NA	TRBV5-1	TGCGCCAGCAGCTTCAGGATTAGCGTAACTGGGGGAAGCTACGAGCAATACTTC	CASSFRISVTGGSYEQYF
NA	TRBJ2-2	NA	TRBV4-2	TGTGCCAGCAGCCAAACCCTGGGCACAACCGGGGAACTGTTTTTT	CASSQTLGTTGELFF
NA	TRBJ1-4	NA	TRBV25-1	TGTGCCAGCAGTGAAACCCTCGCAACTAATGAAAAACTGTTTTTT	CASSETLATNEKLFF
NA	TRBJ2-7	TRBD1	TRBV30	TGTGCCTGGAATAATACAGGGACAGGGGACGAGCAGTACTTC	CAWNNTGTGDEQYF
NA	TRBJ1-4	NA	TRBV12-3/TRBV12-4	TGTGCCAGCAGTTTAAAACAGGGCAATGAAAAAATGTTTTTT	CASSLKQGNEKMFF
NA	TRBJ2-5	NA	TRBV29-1	TGCAGCGTTGAAGTCCCCCGACAAGAGACCCCGTACTTC	CSVEVPRQETPYF
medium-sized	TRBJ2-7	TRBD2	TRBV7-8	TGTGCCAGCAGCCTGAAGGGAGGGACTACAGTTACCCTCGAGCAGTACTTC	CASSLKGGTTVTLEQYF
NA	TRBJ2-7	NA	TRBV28	TGTGCCAGCAGTGACCCAGTCGAGCAGTACTTC	CASSDPVEQYF
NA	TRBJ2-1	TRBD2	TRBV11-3	TGTGCCAGCAGCATCGATAGCGGGAGCGGACATAATGAGCAGTTCTTC	CASSIDSGSGHNEQFF
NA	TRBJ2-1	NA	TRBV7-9	TGTGCCAGCAGCTTATCACTCACTAGTCATGAGCAATTCTTC	CASSLSLTSHEQFF
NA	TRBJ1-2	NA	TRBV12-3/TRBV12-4	TGTGCCAGCAGCCGATTCGTCGGGGTGAGAGATGGCTACACCTTC	CASSRFVGVRDGYTF
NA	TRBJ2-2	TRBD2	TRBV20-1	TGCAGTGCTAGATACGCGGGAGAACAGATAGGGGAGCTGTTTTTT	CSARYAGEQIGELFF
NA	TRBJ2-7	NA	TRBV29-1	TGCAGCGTTGAAGGGGGGCGGTTCGACGAGCAGTATTTC	CSVEGGRFDEQYF
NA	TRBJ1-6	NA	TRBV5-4	TGTGCGAGCGGTCTCGACACCATCACCCTCCACTTT	CASGLDTITLHF
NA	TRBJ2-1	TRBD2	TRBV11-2	TGTGCCAGCAGCTTGACTAGCTTGGGGGATGAGCAGTTCTTC	CASSLTSLGDEQFF
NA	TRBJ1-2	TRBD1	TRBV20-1	TGCAGTGCGGGGACAGGGGTCGACTATGGCTACACCTTC	CSAGTGVDYGYTF
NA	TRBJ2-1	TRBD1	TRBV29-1	TGTAACGTCATGCGCCCTGGACAGGATGAGCAGTTCTTC	CNVMRPGQDEQFF
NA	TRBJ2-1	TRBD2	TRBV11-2	TGTGCCAGCAGCTGGACTAGAGGGGCAGAGCAGTCCTTC	CASSWTRGAEQSF
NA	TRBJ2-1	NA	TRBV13	TGTGCCAGCAGCTTAGACCCGGGCTCCTACTATGAGCAGGTCTTC	CASSLDPGSYYEQVF
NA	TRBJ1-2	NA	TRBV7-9	TGTACCAGCAGCCCGCCCCAGGGTGGCTACACTTTC	CTSSPPQGGYTF
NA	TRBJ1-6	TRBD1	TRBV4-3	TGCGCCAGCTCCTGGGACAGGGGAAGGAATTCACCCCTCCACTTT	CASSWDRGRNSPLHF
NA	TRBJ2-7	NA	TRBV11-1	TGTGCCAGCAAGGGGAATCAATCCTACGAGCAGTACTTC	CASKGNQSYEQYF
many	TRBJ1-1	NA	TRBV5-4	TGTGCCAGCAGCTTGGGGGTCTTGAACACTGAAGCTTTCTTT	CASSLGVLNTEAFF
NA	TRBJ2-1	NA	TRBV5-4	TGTGCCAGCAGCTTGAATCTATCGGGAACCTATGAGCAGTTCTTC	CASSLNLSGTYEQFF
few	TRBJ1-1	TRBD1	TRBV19	TGTGCCAGTACCCCAGGGGGCACTGAAGCTTTCTTT	CASTPGGTEAFF
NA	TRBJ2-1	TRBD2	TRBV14	TGTATCAGCAGTGTCGTAGCGGGATGGGTAAACAATGAGCAGTTCTTC	CISSVVAGWVNNEQFF
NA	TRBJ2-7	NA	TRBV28	TGTGCCAGCAGTTTACAGGGGCCCGTAGTGCAGTACTTC	CASSLQGPVVQYF
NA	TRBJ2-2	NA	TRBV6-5	TGTACCAGCAGTTACTCGATGACGGGGGACATCACCGGGGAGCTGTTTTTT	CTSSYSMTGDITGELFF
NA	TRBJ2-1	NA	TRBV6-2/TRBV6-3	TGTGCCATCACCCTGGAGGTGCTTGGTGAGCAGTTCTTC	CAITLEVLGEQFF
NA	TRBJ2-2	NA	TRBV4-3	TGCGCCAGTAGCCAGGAAAAGGACACCGGGGAGCTGTTTTTT	CASSQEKDTGELFF
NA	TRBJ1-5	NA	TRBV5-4	TGTGCTAGCAGCTGCGACGGAAATAGCAATCAGCCCCAGCATTTT	CASSCDGNSNQPQHF